This paragraph reports one T cell receptor (beta chain). Only one count was recorded for this clone. Its binding antigen is unknown. No base-level quality is on record; no much larger clone is a single base apart. TCRbeta CDR3 regions were amplified from genomic DNA using the immunoSEQ Assay, a bias-controlled multiplex PCR. Processing in the source paper ran as follows. Within the assay, amplification of reference gene primers was used to estimate how many nucleated cells each sample contained. Sequence reads were collapsed and filtered to measure the absolute abundance of every unique TCRbeta CDR3 rearrangement. Productive Simpson clonality was computed per sample as the square root of Simpson's diversity index over productive rearrangements. TCRdb holds this immuneACCESS table with in-frame rearrangements only. Some clones are missing; in checked studies, unresolved V genes explain under half, and the rest has no known cause. V and J calls and clone size are as listed in that table; D and trimming were resolved from the DNA. The sample yields some 170,000 clones; more than 75% were counted once. Around 1.2% of the sample is in the top ten clones.

The CDR3, from cysteine to phenylalanine, totals 13 residues. Only the CDR3 region is kept as DNA, spanning 39 bases read in frame from base 1. V loses 0 bases of germline sequence and J loses 10 bases, and the interval between the two ends is 12 bases. Participants in the prospective study were enrolled through a virtual design, were aged roughly 18 to 100 years, and lived in some 24 United States geographic areas. In the prospective study, cohorts were assigned on the basis of participant-reported clinical history obtained from a screening survey and a study questionnaire. In the prospective study, mobile phlebotomists collected whole blood, serum and a nasopharyngeal or oropharyngeal swab from each participant. Prospective study participants could optionally give additional blood draws and questionnaires over an approximately 2-month period. Blood samples from the prospective study were shipped frozen or at room temperature prior to DNA extraction.

This record belongs to a study of blood T cell repertoires in COVID-19 (dated by TCRdb to the early 2020s). Regarding the complete study: Samples from collaborators originated in the United States, Italy and Spain and spanned both the acute and convalescent phases of COVID-19. A de-identified subject ID, COVID-19 status, age in years and sex were almost always included in the sample metadata. Samples came from the ongoing ImmuneRACE study (first 160 participants) plus 1,254 subjects from 6 global collaborators. Deeply sampled blood TCRbeta repertoires from subjects exposed to, actively infected with, or recovered from COVID-19 were included in the dataset. Where available, HLA class I and class II types were taken from metadata supplied by the sample provider and were not determined by assay-based typing. The prospective study material was composed of cDNA or gDNA derived from T cells, B-cell-depleted T cells, or PBMCs. The repertoires were made available in a free public database intended to serve as a resource for research on the immune response to SARS-CoV-2.

Results and caveats for the whole study, not just this receptor: How much clinical and demographic metadata was included differed by source and by participant, and the metadata was provided uncurated.

This receptor was taken from a human donor with acute COVID-19. The donor label of this sample is uncertain. The rearranged segments are TRBV12-3 or TRBV12-4 and TRBJ1-1, with the D gene not clear enough to name. Sequences were obtained from PBMCs or T cells enriched from blood (not recorded which). At the DNA level, the sequence is TGTGCCAGCAGTTTAGCGCCACAGATAAGAGCTTTCTTT. Protein translation: CASSLAPQIRAFF.